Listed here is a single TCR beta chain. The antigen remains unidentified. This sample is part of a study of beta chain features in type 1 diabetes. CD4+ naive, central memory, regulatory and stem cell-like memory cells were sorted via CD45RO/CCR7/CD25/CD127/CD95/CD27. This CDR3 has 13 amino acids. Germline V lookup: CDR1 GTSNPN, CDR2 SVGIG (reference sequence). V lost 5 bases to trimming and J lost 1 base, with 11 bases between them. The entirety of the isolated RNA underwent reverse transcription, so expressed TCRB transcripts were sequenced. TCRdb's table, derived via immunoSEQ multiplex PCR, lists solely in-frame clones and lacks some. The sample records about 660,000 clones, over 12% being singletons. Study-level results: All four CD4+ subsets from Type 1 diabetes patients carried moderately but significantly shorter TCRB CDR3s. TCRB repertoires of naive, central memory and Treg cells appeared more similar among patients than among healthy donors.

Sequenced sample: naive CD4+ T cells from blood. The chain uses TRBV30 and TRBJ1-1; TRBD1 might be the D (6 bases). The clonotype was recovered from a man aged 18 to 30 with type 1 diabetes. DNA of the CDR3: TGTGCCTGGGTGTGGACAGAGAACACTGAAGCTTTCTTT. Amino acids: CAWVWTENTEAFF.